A single T cell receptor (beta chain) is shown here with its context. The data are from a study of T-cell reconstitution after alpha-beta-depleted transplantation in children. The TCRbeta library incorporated unique molecular identifiers. TCRdb called the PCR reads again in MiXCR, with one record for every CDR3 protein. Of about 610,000 distinct CDR3 sequences in the sample, more than 9% were seen once. Trimming shortened V by 1 base and J by 5 bases, and 12 bases separated the two germline ends. The germline CDR1 and CDR2 sequences are LGHNA and YSLEER. The CDR3 loop spans 14 amino acids. This clonotype was obtained from a human donor who donated a stem cell graft to a child with acute myeloid leukemia. The rearrangement links TRBV4-3 to TRBJ2-7; D tentatively fits TRBD1 or TRBD2 (5 bases each). The sample here was PBMCs from the stem cell graft donor, taken from the stem cell graft. Here the CDR3 reads CASSQASRVDEQYF. The CDR3, as DNA: TGCGCCAGCAGCCAAGCTAGCAGGGTTGACGAGCAGTACTTC.